This entry lists 2 T cell receptor beta chains sequenced from one sample in a study of cytomegalovirus exposure and HLA in healthy donors (TCRdb year 2017). The library was prepared using the immunoSEQ multiplex PCR assay. A mixture of 60 forward primers for TCR Vbeta segments and 13 reverse primers for TCR Jbeta segments was used in the multiplex PCR. The immuneACCESS repertoire file appears here via TCRdb, limited to in-frame rearrangements. These files lack a portion of the clones; in checked studies, under half of the deficit traces to unresolved V genes, and the cause of the others is not known. This sample comprises 160,000 or so clones, around 84% of them detected only once. The top ten clonotypes cover around 1.9% of the sample. Sample: PBMCs. The source is a man younger than 35 in good health and CMV-seronegative.

The chain employs TRBV10-3 and TRBJ2-1; TRBD2 agrees at 8 bases. There are 17 residues in the CDR3. Germline V gene sequence: CDR1 ENHRY, CDR2 SYGVKD. V dropped 3 bases and J dropped 7; count of bases not matched to a gene: 14. The CDR3 here is CAISDPSGSGGSNEQFF. The CDR3 DNA sequence: TGTGCCATCAGTGACCCCTCAGGGAGCGGGGGCTCTAATGAGCAGTTCTTC.

The rearrangement joins TRBV28 to TRBJ1-4; TRBD1 might be the D (5 bases). The CDR3 runs 14 residues. Germline V gene sequence: CDR1 MDHEN, CDR2 SYDVKM. Trimming shortened V by 7 bases and J by 8 bases, and 17 bases separated the two germline ends. The CDR3 DNA reads TGTGCCAGCACGGGGGGGGTATTCGGAGAAAAACTGTTTTTT. Amino acid sequence: CASTGGVFGEKLFF.